The T cell receptor beta chain under discussion was sequenced for a study of T cells in localized non-small cell lung cancer. On this clone itself: What it binds is not known.

TCRdb's table, derived via immunoSEQ multiplex PCR, lists solely in-frame clones and lacks some. Among fewer than 25,000 clones listed, roughly 90% were seen once. Trimming pared 2 bases from V and 10 bases from J, leaving 18 bases between. The CDR3 contains 15 residues. The germline V gene has CDR1 GTSNPN and CDR2 SVGIG (reference sequence). General study results and limits: In the blood, greater T cell density corresponded to longer overall survival. Among the top 100 tumor clones, a median around 62 appeared in adjacent lung.

The input for sequencing was peripheral blood, taken before any cancer treatment. The source of this sequence is a woman aged 40 to 75 with stage I lung adenocarcinoma. V usage is TRBV30 and J usage is TRBJ1-6; D perhaps matches TRBD1 (6 bases). The CDR3 DNA is TGTGCCTGGAGTTACCTTATCACAGGGTACTCACCCCTCCACTTT. Encoded protein: CAWSYLITGYSPLHF.